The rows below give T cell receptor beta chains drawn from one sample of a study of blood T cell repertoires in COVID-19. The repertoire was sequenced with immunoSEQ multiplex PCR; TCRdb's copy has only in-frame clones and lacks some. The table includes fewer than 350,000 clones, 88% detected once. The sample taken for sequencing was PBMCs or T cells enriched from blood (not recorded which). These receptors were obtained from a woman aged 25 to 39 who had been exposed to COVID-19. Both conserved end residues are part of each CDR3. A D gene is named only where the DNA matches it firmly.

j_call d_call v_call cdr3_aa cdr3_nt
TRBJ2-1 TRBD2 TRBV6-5 CATRTASGSNEQFF TGTGCCACAAGAACGGCTAGCGGGAGCAATGAGCAGTTCTTC
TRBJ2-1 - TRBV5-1 CASSLEGGTYNEQFF TGCGCCAGCAGCTTGGAAGGAGGGACCTACAATGAGCAGTTCTTC
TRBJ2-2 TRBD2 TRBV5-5 CASTSGGGNTGELFF TGTGCCAGCACCTCCGGCGGGGGTAACACCGGGGAGCTGTTTTTT
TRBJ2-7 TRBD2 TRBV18 CASSLPGLAGYEQYF TGTGCCAGCTCACTCCCGGGACTAGCGGGCTACGAGCAGTACTTC
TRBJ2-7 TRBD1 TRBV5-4 CASSSGGRAEQYF TGTGCCAGCAGCTCAGGGGGTCGCGCCGAGCAGTACTTC
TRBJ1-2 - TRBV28 CASSTGPYNYGYTF TGTGCCAGCAGCACAGGGCCTTATAACTATGGCTACACCTTC
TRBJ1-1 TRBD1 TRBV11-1 CASSPHGQGVNTEAFF TGTGCCAGCAGCCCCCACGGACAGGGGGTGAACACTGAAGCTTTCTTT
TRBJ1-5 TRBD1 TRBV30 CAWSGDRVSNQPQHF TGTGCCTGGAGTGGGGACAGAGTTAGCAATCAGCCCCAGCATTTT
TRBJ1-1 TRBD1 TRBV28 CASSLPQGARTEAFF TGTGCCAGCAGTTTGCCACAGGGGGCGAGAACTGAAGCTTTCTTT
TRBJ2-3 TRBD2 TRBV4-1 CASSQDGTWREISDTQYF TGCGCCAGCAGCCAAGATGGGACCTGGCGGGAGATCTCAGATACGCAGTATTTT